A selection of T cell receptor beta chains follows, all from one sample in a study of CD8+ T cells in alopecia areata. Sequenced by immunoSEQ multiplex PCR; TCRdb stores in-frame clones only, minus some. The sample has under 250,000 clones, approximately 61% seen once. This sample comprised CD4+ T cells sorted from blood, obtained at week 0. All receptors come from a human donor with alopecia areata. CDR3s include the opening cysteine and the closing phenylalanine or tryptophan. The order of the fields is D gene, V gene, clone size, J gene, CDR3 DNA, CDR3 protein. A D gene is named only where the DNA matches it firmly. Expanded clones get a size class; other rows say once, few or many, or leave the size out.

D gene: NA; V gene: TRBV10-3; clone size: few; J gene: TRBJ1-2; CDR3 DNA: TGTGCCATCAGTGACCTTAGCTATGGCTACACCTTC; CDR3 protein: CAISDLSYGYTF
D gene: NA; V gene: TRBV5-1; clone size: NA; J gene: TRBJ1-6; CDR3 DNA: TGCGCCAGCAGCTTGGTGATGACAGGTGGTCGATCACCCCTCCACTTT; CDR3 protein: CASSLVMTGGRSPLHF
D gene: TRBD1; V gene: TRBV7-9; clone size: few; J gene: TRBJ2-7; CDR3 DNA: TGTGCCAGCAGCTCCTACTCTCTGGACAGGCCTTCGAGCTCCTACGAGCAGTACTTC; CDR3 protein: CASSSYSLDRPSSSYEQYF
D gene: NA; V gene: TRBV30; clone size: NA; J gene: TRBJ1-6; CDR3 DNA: TGTGCCTGGAGTGAGGCAGGGAGGAAATCACCCCTCCACTTT; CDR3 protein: CAWSEAGRKSPLHF
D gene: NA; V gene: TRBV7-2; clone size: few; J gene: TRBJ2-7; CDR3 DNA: TGTGCCAGCAGCTTTGTGGGGGGAGGCACCTACGAGCAGTACTTC; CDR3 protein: CASSFVGGGTYEQYF
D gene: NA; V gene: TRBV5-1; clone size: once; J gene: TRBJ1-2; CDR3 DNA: TGCGCCAGCAGCTTGGACGGCAGGAGAAATGGCTACACCTTC; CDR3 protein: CASSLDGRRNGYTF
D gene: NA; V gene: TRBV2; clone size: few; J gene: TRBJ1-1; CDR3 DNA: TGTGCCAGCAGATCCAGGAGCGAAGCTTTCTTT; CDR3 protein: CASRSRSEAFF
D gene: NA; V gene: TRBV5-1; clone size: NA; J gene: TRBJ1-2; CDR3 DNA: TGCGCCAGCAGCTTGGAGGGCAGAAACTATGGCTACACCTTC; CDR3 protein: CASSLEGRNYGYTF
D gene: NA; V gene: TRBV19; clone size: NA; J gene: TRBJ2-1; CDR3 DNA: TGTGCCACCCTGACAGGCCTACACAATGAGCAGTTCTTC; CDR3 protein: CATLTGLHNEQFF
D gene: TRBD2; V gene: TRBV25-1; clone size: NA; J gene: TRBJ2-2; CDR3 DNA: TGTGCCAGCAGTGAATACCGCGGGAGGCGCGACACCGGGGAGCTGTTTTTT; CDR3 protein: CASSEYRGRRDTGELFF
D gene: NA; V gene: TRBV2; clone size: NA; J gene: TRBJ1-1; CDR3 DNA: TGTGCCAGCAGTATGGCTACCACTGAAGCTTTCTTT; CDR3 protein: CASSMATTEAFF
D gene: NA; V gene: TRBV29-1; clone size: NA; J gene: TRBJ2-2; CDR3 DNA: TGCAGCTACAACCATCGCACCGGGGAGCTGTTTTTT; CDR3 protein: CSYNHRTGELFF
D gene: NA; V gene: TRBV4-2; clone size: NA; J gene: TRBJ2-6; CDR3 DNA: TGTGCCAGCAGCGGGGGAGGTGTTTTTTCTGGGGCCAACGTCCTGACTTTC; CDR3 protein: CASSGGGVFSGANVLTF
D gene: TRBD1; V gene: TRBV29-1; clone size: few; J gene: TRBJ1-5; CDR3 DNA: TGCAGCGTGATTGCCGGGACAGCTGATCAGCCCCAGCATTTT; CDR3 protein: CSVIAGTADQPQHF
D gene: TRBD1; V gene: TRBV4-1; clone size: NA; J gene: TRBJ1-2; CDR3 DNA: TGCGCCAGCAGCCAAGACGCAGGGGGCGGGAACTATGGCTACACCTTC; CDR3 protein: CASSQDAGGGNYGYTF
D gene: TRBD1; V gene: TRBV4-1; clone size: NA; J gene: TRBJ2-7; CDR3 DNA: TGCGCCAGCAGCCAAGGTGGTGGCAGGGGGCAGTACGAGCAGTACTTC; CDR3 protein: CASSQGGGRGQYEQYF
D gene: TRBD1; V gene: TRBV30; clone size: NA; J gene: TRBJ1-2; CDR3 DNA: TGTGCCTGGAGCCGGGACAGGGTTTTTCATCATGGCTACACCTTC; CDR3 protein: CAWSRDRVFHHGYTF
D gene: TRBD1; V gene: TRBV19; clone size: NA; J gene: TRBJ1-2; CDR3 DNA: TGTGCCAGTAGTACGGACAGGGGACACTATGGCTACACCTTC; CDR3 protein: CASSTDRGHYGYTF
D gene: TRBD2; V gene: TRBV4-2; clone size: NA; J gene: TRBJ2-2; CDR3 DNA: TGTGCCAGCAGCCAGGGCGCTAGATCAGCGGGAGGGCCGAGCACCGGGGAGCTGTTTTTT; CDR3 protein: CASSQGARSAGGPSTGELFF
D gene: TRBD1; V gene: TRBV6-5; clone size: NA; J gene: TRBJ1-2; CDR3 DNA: TGTGCCAGCAGTTACTCCGGGACAGGGACGGGGAGGGGCTACACCTTC; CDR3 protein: CASSYSGTGTGRGYTF
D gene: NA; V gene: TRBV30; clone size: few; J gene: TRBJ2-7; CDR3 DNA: TGTGCCTGGAGTGAGGGTTACGAGCAGTACTTC; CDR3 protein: CAWSEGYEQYF
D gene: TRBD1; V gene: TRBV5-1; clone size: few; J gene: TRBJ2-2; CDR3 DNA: TGCGCCAGCAGCGAAATGACAGGGCCCGGGGAGCTGTTTTTT; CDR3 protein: CASSEMTGPGELFF
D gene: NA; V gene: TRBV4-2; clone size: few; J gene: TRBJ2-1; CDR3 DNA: TGTGCCAGCAGCCAAGATACGGGGAGGTACAATGAGCAGTTCTTC; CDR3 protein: CASSQDTGRYNEQFF
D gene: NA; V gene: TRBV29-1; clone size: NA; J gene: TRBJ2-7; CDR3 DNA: TGCAGCGTCCTAGCGTCCTACGAGCAGTACTTC; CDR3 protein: CSVLASYEQYF
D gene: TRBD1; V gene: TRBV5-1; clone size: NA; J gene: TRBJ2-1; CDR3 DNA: TGCGCCAGCAGCTTGCATCGGACAGGGGGCTACAATGAGCAGTTCTTC; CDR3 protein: CASSLHRTGGYNEQFF
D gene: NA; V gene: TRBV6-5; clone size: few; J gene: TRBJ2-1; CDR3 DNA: TGTGCCAGCAGCCTGAGGCAGGCAAACAATGAGCAGTTCTTC; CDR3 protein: CASSLRQANNEQFF
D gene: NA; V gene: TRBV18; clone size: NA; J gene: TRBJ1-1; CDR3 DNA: TGTGCCAGCTTACCGACCTGGGGCACTGAAGCTTTCTTT; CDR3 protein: CASLPTWGTEAFF
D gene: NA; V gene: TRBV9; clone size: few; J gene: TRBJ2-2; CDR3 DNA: TGTGCCAGCAGCGTAGTAGGCAGGAACACCGGGGAGCTGTTTTTT; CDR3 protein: CASSVVGRNTGELFF
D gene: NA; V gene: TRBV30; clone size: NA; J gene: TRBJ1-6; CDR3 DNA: TGTGCCTGGAGTGTGGCCCTGGGGAATTCACCCCTCCACTTT; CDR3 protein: CAWSVALGNSPLHF
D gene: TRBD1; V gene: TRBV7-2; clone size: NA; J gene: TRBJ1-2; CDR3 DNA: TGTGCCAGCTCCGCCCGGGGACAGGGGGCTAGCTATGGCTACACCTTC; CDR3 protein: CASSARGQGASYGYTF
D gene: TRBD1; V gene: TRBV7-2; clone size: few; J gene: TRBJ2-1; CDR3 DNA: TGTGCCAGCAGCAGACAATCGGGACAGGGCTCCTACAATGAGCAGTTCTTC; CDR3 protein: CASSRQSGQGSYNEQFF
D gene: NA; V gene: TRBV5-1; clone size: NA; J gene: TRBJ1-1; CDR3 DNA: TGCGCCAGCCGCCCGGGGGCGAACACTGAAGCTTTCTTT; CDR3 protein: CASRPGANTEAFF
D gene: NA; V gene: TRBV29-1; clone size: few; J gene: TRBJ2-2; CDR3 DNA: TGCAGCGTTGAAGACAGGGCGGGAACCGGGGAGCTGTTTTTT; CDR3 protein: CSVEDRAGTGELFF
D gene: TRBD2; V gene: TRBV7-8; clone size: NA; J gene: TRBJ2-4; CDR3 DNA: TGTGCCAGCAGCGGGGTGGTAGCGGGAGCTCTGGACATTCAGTACTTC; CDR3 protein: CASSGVVAGALDIQYF
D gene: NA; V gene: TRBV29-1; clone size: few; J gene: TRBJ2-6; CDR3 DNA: TGCAGCGTCGCAGCCTCTGGGGCCAACGTCCTGACTTTC; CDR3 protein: CSVAASGANVLTF
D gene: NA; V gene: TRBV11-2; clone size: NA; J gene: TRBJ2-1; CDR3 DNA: TGTGCCAGCAGCCTGAGCTCCTACAATGAGCAGTTCTTC; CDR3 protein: CASSLSSYNEQFF
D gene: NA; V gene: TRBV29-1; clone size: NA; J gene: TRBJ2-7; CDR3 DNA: TGCAGCGCCATGAGGGAAAGCGACGAGCAGTACTTC; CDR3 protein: CSAMRESDEQYF
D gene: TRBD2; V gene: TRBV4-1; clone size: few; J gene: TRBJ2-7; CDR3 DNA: TGCGCCAGCAGCCAAGCGGGGGCACTAGCGGGGACCTACGAGCAGTACTTC; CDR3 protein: CASSQAGALAGTYEQYF
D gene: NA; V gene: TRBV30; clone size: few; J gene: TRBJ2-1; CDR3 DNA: TGTGCCTGGAGTGGGAGAAGCCCCTACAATGAGCAGTTCTTC; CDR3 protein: CAWSGRSPYNEQFF
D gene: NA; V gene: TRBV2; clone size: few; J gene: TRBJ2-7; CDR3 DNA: TGTGCCAGCAGCGGGACGGAAGGGCCCGAGCAGTACTTC; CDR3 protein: CASSGTEGPEQYF
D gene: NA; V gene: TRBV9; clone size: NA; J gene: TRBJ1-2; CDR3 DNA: TGTGCCAGCAGCGTTGGCCTCTATGGCTACACCTTC; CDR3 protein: CASSVGLYGYTF
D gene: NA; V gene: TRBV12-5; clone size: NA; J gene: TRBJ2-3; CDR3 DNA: TGTGCTAGTGGTTTGCCCCGCGCTGCAGATACGCAGTATTTT; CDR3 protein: CASGLPRAADTQYF
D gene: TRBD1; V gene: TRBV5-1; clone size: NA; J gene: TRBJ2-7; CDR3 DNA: TGCGCCAGCAGTCTCCCCGTCGGCGGACAGGGCGAGAACGAGCAGTACTTC; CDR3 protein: CASSLPVGGQGENEQYF
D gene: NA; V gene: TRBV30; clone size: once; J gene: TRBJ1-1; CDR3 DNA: TGTGCCTGTACAGGGCAGCCCCCACTGCAAGCTTTCTTT; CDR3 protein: CACTGQPPLQAFF
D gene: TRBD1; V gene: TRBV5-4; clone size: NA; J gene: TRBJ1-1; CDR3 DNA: TGTGCCAGCAGCCGGACAGGGCCCAACACTGAAGCTTTCTTT; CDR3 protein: CASSRTGPNTEAFF
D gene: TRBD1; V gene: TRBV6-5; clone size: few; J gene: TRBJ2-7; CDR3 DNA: TGTGCCAGCAGTTACTCCAGGGACAGGGCCTTGGAGCAGTACTTC; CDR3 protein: CASSYSRDRALEQYF
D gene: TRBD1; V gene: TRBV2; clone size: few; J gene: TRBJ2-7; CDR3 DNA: TGTGCCAGCAGTGACGCAGGGGGATCCTACGAGCAGTACTTC; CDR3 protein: CASSDAGGSYEQYF
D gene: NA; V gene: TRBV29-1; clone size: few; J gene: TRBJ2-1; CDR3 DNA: TGCAGCCTTATATATGACAGCTCCTACAATGAGCAGTTCTTC; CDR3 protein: CSLIYDSSYNEQFF
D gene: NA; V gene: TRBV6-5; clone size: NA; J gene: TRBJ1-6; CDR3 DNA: TGTGCCAGCAGTTACTCGAGTAGGGTCCATTCACCCCTCCACTTT; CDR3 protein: CASSYSSRVHSPLHF
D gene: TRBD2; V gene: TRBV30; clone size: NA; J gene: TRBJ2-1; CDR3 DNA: TGTGCCTGGAGCGCCTTTCGGGGGGATACTGAGCAGTTCTTC; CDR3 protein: CAWSAFRGDTEQFF
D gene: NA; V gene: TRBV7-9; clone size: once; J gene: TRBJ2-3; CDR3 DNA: TGTGCCAGCAGCCCCAGCGCGGCGGCTAGCACAGATACGCAGTATTTT; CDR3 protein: CASSPSAAASTDTQYF
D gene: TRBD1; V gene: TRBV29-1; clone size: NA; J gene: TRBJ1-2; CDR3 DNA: TGCAGCGTTGTTGCGACGGAAAGGGGGCGGGATGGCTACACCTTC; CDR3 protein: CSVVATERGRDGYTF
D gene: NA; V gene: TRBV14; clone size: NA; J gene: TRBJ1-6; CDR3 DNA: TGTGCCAGCAGCCGAGGACAGACTCCAAATTCACCCCTCCACTTT; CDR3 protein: CASSRGQTPNSPLHF
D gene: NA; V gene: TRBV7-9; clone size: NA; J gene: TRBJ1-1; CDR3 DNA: TGTGCCAGCAGCGATCCCGGGACGGGCAAGAACACTGAAGCTTTCTTT; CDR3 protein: CASSDPGTGKNTEAFF
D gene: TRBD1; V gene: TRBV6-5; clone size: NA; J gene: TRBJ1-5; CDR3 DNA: TGTGCCAGCAAGACCCGGACAGGGAACAATCAGCCCCAGCATTTT; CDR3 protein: CASKTRTGNNQPQHF
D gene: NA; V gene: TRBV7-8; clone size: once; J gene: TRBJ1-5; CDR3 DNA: TGTGCCAGCAGACCACGCGGTGGAGGACAGCCCCAGCATTTT; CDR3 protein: CASRPRGGGQPQHF
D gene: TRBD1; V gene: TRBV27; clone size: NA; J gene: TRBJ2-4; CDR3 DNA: TGTGCCAGCAGTTCGCCCGCTCGGACAGGTCGGAACATTCAGTACTTC; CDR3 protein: CASSSPARTGRNIQYF
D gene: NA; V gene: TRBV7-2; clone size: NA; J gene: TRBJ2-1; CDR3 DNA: TGTGCCAGCAGCAGAGACACGGCCTACAATGAGCAGTTCTTC; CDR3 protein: CASSRDTAYNEQFF